The 20 T cell receptor beta chains given below trace back to one sample, sequenced in a study of cytomegalovirus exposure and HLA in healthy donors (dated by TCRdb to 2016 to 2017). The protocol used for the library was the immunoSEQ multiplex PCR assay. The multiplex PCR relied on a mix of 60 forward primers for TCR Vbeta segments and 13 reverse primers for TCR Jbeta segments. Drawn from immuneACCESS, this table holds only the in-frame rearrangements with V and J called that TCRdb kept. Clones are partly lost; checked studies trace under half to an unresolved V gene and leave the rest unexplained. The sample table holds more than 45,000 clones, of which about 70% were seen once. The biggest ten clones account for approximately 19% of the sample. The sequenced sample consisted of PBMCs. These receptor sequences come from a woman aged 55-69 years in good health and CMV-seropositive.

This chain links TRBV19 with TRBJ1-2, with TRBD1 as a possible D gene (5 bases). The CDR3 is 14 amino acids. Trimming left V 7 bases short and J 4 bases short, with 16 bases between. Germline CDR1 reads LNHDA; CDR2 reads SQIVND (reference sequence). CDR3: CASIGGVTSYGYTF. CDR3 coding DNA: TGTGCCAGTATCGGGGGGGTAACCTCCTATGGCTACACCTTC.

The rearrangement links TRBV27 to TRBJ1-1; weak D call: TRBD1 (6 bases). Between the trimmed V and J ends, which lost 6 bases and 5 bases, there was a span of 19 bases. The CDR3 is made up of 15 amino acids. Per the germline V gene, CDR1 is MNHEY and CDR2 is SMNVEV (reference sequence). This chain's CDR3 is CASRLSGAAGTEAFF. CDR3 DNA: TGTGCCAGCAGACTCTCAGGGGCCGCGGGTACTGAAGCTTTCTTT.

The J gene is TRBJ1-1, the V gene TRBV2, with 7 bases identical to TRBD1. The J segment lost 2 bases and the V segment lost 6 bases, leaving 3 bases of the junction unmatched. CDR1 is SNHLY and CDR2 is FYNNEI in the germline V gene. This CDR3 region has 13 residues. Here the CDR3 reads CASRTGLNTEAFF. CDR3 nucleotides: TGTGCCAGCAGGACAGGGCTCAACACTGAAGCTTTCTTT.

The V call is TRBV7-2, the J call TRBJ2-7; 10 bases map to TRBD2. The CDR3 is 15 amino acids. Germline CDR1 is SGHTA and CDR2 is FQGNSA. After removal of 1 base from V and 3 bases from J, the junction contained 3 bases not matched to a gene. In nucleotides, the CDR3 is TGTGCCAGCAGCTTAGAAGCGGGGGGGCGCTACGAGCAGTACTTC. Translated: CASSLEAGGRYEQYF.

J is TRBJ2-2 and V is TRBV13, with D unresolved. Per germline, CDR1 PRHDT and CDR2 FYEKMQ (reference sequence). The CDR3 contains 13 residues. V lost 1 base and J lost 5, with 5 bases in between. The CDR3 coding sequence is TGTGCCAGCAGCTTAGCCCGGACCGGGGAGCTGTTTTTT. Encoded protein: CASSLARTGELFF.

The V call is TRBV30, the J call TRBJ1-1, with 7 bases identical to TRBD1. Germline trimming cut 4 bases from V and 5 bases from J; bases unmatched to any gene: 10. This CDR3 contains 14 residues. The germline V gene has CDR1 GTSNPN and CDR2 SVGIG (reference sequence). This CDR3 is CAWTPGTAKTEAFF. The CDR3 nucleotides read TGTGCCTGGACCCCCGGGACAGCCAAGACTGAAGCTTTCTTT.

The chain has TRBV25-1 and TRBJ1-2, with 9 nucleotides matching TRBD1. Germline-derived CDR1 and CDR2 are MGHDK and SYGVNS. J was trimmed by 3 bases and V by 5 bases; bases with no gene match: 10. The CDR3 is 16 amino acids. This CDR3 is CASSMPGQGEYYGYTF. The CDR3 DNA is TGTGCCAGCAGTATGCCGGGACAGGGAGAGTACTATGGCTACACCTTC.

This clone turned up a few times. V usage is TRBV5-6 and J usage is TRBJ1-1; D might be TRBD1 (5 bases). Trimming took off 3 bases at V and 2 bases at J, with 11 bases between the two ends. Germline V lookup: CDR1 SGHDT, CDR2 YYEEEE. The CDR3 covers 14 residues. The CDR3 protein is CASSSSGGNTEAFF. CDR3 nucleotides: TGTGCCAGCAGCTCCTCCGGGGGAAACACTGAAGCTTTCTTT.

This rearrangement joins TRBV28 to TRBJ2-5, with D perhaps TRBD2 (6 bases). The CDR3 runs to 18 residues. The V end lost 3 bases, the J end lost 5 bases, and 25 bases lay between the germline ends. Per germline, CDR1 MDHEN and CDR2 SYDVKM. In DNA form, the CDR3 reads TGTGCCAGCAGTTTTTCAGGAGGATTTGGGGACTCCTGGGAGACCCAGTACTTC. Amino acid sequence: CASSFSGGFGDSWETQYF.

The CDR3 reads CASSIVPGLAEGGNEQFF. CDR3 sequence (DNA): TGTGCCAGCAGCATAGTCCCGGGACTAGCGGAGGGAGGGAATGAGCAGTTCTTC. The chain combines TRBV7-8 with TRBJ2-1, with 11 bases fitting TRBD2. Germline CDR1 is SGHVS and CDR2 is FQNEAQ. The CDR3 runs 18 residues. Trimming removed 5 bases from V and 7 bases from J; junction bases left unmatched: 16.

CDR3 amino acids: CASSFMTSGLTDTQYF. CDR3 nucleotide sequence: TGTGCCAGCAGCTTTATGACTAGCGGTCTCACAGATACGCAGTATTTT. This chain uses TRBV7-2 with TRBJ2-3, with 9 bases that match TRBD2. Germline CDR1 and CDR2: SGHTA and FQGNSA. V shed 3 bases and J 2 bases; nucleotides not matched to a gene: 6. The CDR3 has 16 amino acids. Using reference TRBV7-2 and TRBJ2-3 for the parts outside the CDR3, the full variable domain is GAGVSQSPSNKVTEKGKDVELRCDPISGHTALYWYRQSLGQGLEFLIYFQGNSAPDKSGLPSDRFSAERTGGSVSTLTIQRTQQEDSAVYLCASSFMTSGLTDTQYFGPGTRLTVL.

CDR3 bases: TGTGCCAGCAGCTTAGTTAGCGGGGGGGCCATCGGTTACGAGCAGTACTTC. Its translation is CASSLVSGGAIGYEQYF. This chain connects TRBV7-2 to TRBJ2-7, with 11 bases lining up with TRBD2. There are 17 residues in the CDR3. The V gene's germline CDR1 is SGHTA and CDR2 FQGNSA. After removal of 1 base from V and 4 bases from J, the junction contained 9 bases not matched to a gene.

The CDR3 DNA reads TGTGCCAGCAGCCCTGGACAAAGCCCCTACGAGCAGTACTTC. Its translation: CASSPGQSPYEQYF. The V gene is TRBV7-2, the J gene TRBJ2-7; D may be TRBD1 (5 bases). The CDR3 totals 14 residues. V was cut by 5 bases and J by 2 bases, with 13 bases left in between. Germline V gene data show CDR1 as SGHTA and CDR2 as FQGNSA.

This rearrangement joins TRBV30 to TRBJ2-7; TRBD1 matches 12 bases. V shed 3 bases and J 7 bases; nucleotides not matched to a gene: 4. The CDR3 has 13 residues. Germline V gene data show CDR1 as GTSNPN and CDR2 as SVGIG (reference sequence). The CDR3 region is CAWRGQGAGEQYF. In DNA, the CDR3 is TGTGCCTGGAGGGGACAGGGGGCAGGGGAGCAGTACTTC.

This rearrangement joins TRBV10-3 to TRBJ2-7; the D is unclear. The CDR3 totals 12 residues. Germline CDR1 and CDR2: ENHRY and SYGVKD. V lost 0 bases, J lost 5 bases, and 5 bases lay in between. The CDR3 nucleotides are TGTGCCATCAGTGAGTCGAGAAACGAGCAGTACTTC. Protein product: CAISESRNEQYF.

The chain carries TRBV4-3 and TRBJ2-7; maybe TRBD1 (6 bases). V lost 4 bases to trimming and J lost 1 base, with 11 bases between them. This CDR3 is 14 amino acids long. Per germline, CDR1 LGHNA and CDR2 YSLEER. CDR3 region: CASSLTGPSYEQYF. The CDR3 nucleotides read TGCGCCAGCAGCCTGACAGGCCCTTCCTACGAGCAGTACTTC.

This clone was recorded once. The rearrangement joins TRBV6-6 to TRBJ1-1; D gene ambiguous. The CDR3 totals 14 residues. Germline CDR1 is MNHNY and CDR2 is SVGAGI (reference sequence). V lost 0 bases and J 3 bases, leaving 8 bases between the germline ends. The CDR3: CASSYSGRDTEAFF. CDR3 in DNA: TGTGCCAGCAGTTACTCGGGCCGAGACACTGAAGCTTTCTTT.

The rearrangement joins TRBV6-5 to TRBJ1-4; TRBD1 might be the D (5 bases). This CDR3 contains 14 residues. Per germline, CDR1 MNHEY and CDR2 SVGAGI. The V gene lost 2 bases and the J gene lost 8 bases, with 12 bases spanning the gap. This chain's CDR3 is CASSYRQGGEKLFF. For the CDR3, the DNA is TGTGCCAGCAGTTACCGGCAGGGAGGGGAAAAACTGTTTTTT.

This rearrangement joins TRBV2 to TRBJ2-1; 14 bases are a match to TRBD2. This CDR3 contains 19 residues. CDR1 is SNHLY, CDR2 FYNNEI, per germline. With V trimmed by 6 bases and J by 1 base, 11 bases remained unmatched. For the CDR3, the DNA is TGTGCCAGCAGGCAGACTAGCGGGGGGGCAATCGGGTCCTACAATGAGCAGTTCTTC. This sequence encodes CASRQTSGGAIGSYNEQFF.

The chain links TRBV11-2 to TRBJ2-3, with a tentative D call TRBD2 (5 bases). This CDR3 contains 14 residues. Germline V CDR1 and CDR2: SGHAT, FQNNGV. V was cut by 0 bases and J by 7 bases, with 11 bases left in between. Here the CDR3 DNA reads TGTGCCAGCAGCTTAGATCAAGGGAGTTATACGCAGTATTTT. It is translated as CASSLDQGSYTQYF.